Shown below are 15 T cell receptor beta chains from a single sample sequenced in a study of blood T cells in healthy people across ages. The second PCR ran about 6 to 12 cycles with a sample-barcoded 5' primer and J-beta primers. TCRdb used MiXCR to reprocess the 5' RACE reads, holding one entry per CDR3 protein. Seen here are nearly 800,000 distinct CDR3 sequences, around a quarter observed once, and the top ten hold approximately 4%. The same data also went into a second study, on T cells of mothers and their children.

Sequenced input: blood. These receptor sequences come from a boy between 10 and 17 years old in good health.

CDR3 in DNA: TGTGCCAGCAGCCATGGCTACACCTTC. Translated, it gives CASSHGYTF. The V and J genes are TRBV7-3 and TRBJ1-2; no firm D call. The CDR3 contains 9 residues. The germline gives CDR1 SGHTA, CDR2 FQGTGA. Trimming pared 5 bases from V and 6 bases from J, leaving 1 base between.

Only a few counts were recorded for this clonotype. This chain links TRBV28 with TRBJ2-5; TRBD2 is a possible D gene (5 bases). The CDR3 is 16 residues long. Germline V lookup: CDR1 MDHEN, CDR2 SYDVKM. With 5 bases removed from V and 5 bases from J, the gap between germline ends came to 21 bases. The CDR3 sequence: CASSPLKAEVRETQYF. CDR3 DNA: TGTGCCAGCAGTCCCCTTAAAGCGGAAGTGAGGGAGACCCAGTACTTC.

This clonotype occurred a few times. J is TRBJ1-2 and V is TRBV4-3; D remains unclear. V was pared by 0 bases and J by 4 bases, with 15 bases between. CDR3 length equals 16 residues. Germline V gene sequence: CDR1 LGHNA, CDR2 YSLEER. CDR3 DNA sequence: TGCGCCAGCAGCCAAGATGCCGGCCCGACAACCTATGGCTACACCTTC. Residues: CASSQDAGPTTYGYTF.

This clonotype was found a few times. The chain joins TRBV7-6 to TRBJ2-5; D is perhaps TRBD2 (5 bases). Germline V CDR1 and CDR2: SGHVS, FNYEAQ. Deletions cut 4 bases from V and 5 bases from J, with 23 bases between. The CDR3 contains 17 residues. The DNA for the CDR3 is TGTGCCAGCAGCTACTCTCCCGGGATCAACGGTGGGGAGACCCAGTACTTC. Translated: CASSYSPGINGGETQYF.

This clonotype showed up just a few times. CDR3 coding DNA: TGTGCCAGCAGCCACTTGGGACAGAACAACTATGGCTACACCTTC. This codes for CASSHLGQNNYGYTF. The chain has TRBV14 and TRBJ1-2, with 7 positions matching TRBD1. Germline lookup yields CDR1 SGHDN and CDR2 FVKESK. V trimming: 3 bases; J trimming: 2 bases; junction bases outside the gene matches: 6. CDR3 size: 15 residues.

The CDR3 bases are TGCGCCAGCAGCTTACAAGGGGTCGACTCCGGGGAGCTGTTTTTT. Its translation is CASSLQGVDSGELFF. The chain uses TRBV5-1 and TRBJ2-2; D is perhaps TRBD1 (5 bases). CDR1 and CDR2 (germline): SGHRS, YFSETQ. V lost 2 bases and J lost 6, with 14 bases in between. There are 15 residues in the CDR3.

This clonotype has more than one count but fewer than ten. J is TRBJ2-5 and V is TRBV7-9; D is unresolved. The J call may not be correct, given that the DNA end is closer to TRBJ2-7. Germline CDR1 reads SEHNR; CDR2 reads FQNEAQ (reference sequence). The CDR3 is 14 residues long. The CDR3 DNA sequence: TGTGCCAGCAGCCCCCGAGGACCCCCCTACGAGCAGTACTTC. It translates to CASSPRGPPYEQYF.

The chain carries TRBV10-3 and TRBJ1-5; D unclear. V gave up 2 bases and J gave up 5 bases, with 4 bases separating them. This CDR3 region has 12 residues. Germline-derived CDR1 and CDR2 are ENHRY and SYGVKD. The CDR3 loop reads CAISETHQPQHF. The CDR3 DNA reads TGTGCCATCAGTGAGACACATCAGCCCCAGCATTTT.

Only a few counts were recorded for this clonotype. The chain recombines TRBV7-9 with TRBJ2-7, with D possibly TRBD2 on 5 matching bases. The CDR3 loop spans 13 amino acids. V gave up 2 bases and J gave up 6 bases, with 11 bases separating them. In germline, CDR1 is SEHNR, CDR2 FQNEAQ (reference sequence). Written as DNA, the CDR3 is TGTGCCAGCAGCTTACGTTCCGGGATCGAGCAGTACTTC. It codes for CASSLRSGIEQYF.

Notes on this clonotype: Possible read error: a much larger clone is one base away. This sequence joins TRBV4-3 and TRBJ2-7; the D is unclear. The CDR3 runs 13 residues. The germline V gene encodes CDR1 LGHNA and CDR2 YSLEER. Trimming pared 1 base from V and 2 bases from J, leaving 6 bases between. CDR3 sequence: CASSQAPAYEQYF. CDR3 DNA sequence: TGCGCCAGCAGCCAAGCCCCAGCCTACGAGCAGTACTTC.

The chain carries TRBV7-2 and TRBJ1-5; 8 nucleotides match TRBD1. The CDR3 consists of 15 residues. Germline-derived CDR1 and CDR2 are SGHTA and FQGNSA. V gave up 1 base and J gave up 4 bases; unmatched junction bases: 3. CDR3 sequence (DNA): TGTGCCAGCAGCTTAGAGCAGGGGGCTAATCAGCCCCAGCATTTT. This sequence encodes CASSLEQGANQPQHF.

The table lists this clonotype with a few counts. The chain employs TRBV14 and TRBJ1-1; weak D call: TRBD1 (6 bases). V lost 4 bases, J lost 4 bases, and 16 bases lay in between. CDR3 length equals 15 residues. Germline V gene data show CDR1 as SGHDN and CDR2 as FVKESK. The CDR3 loop is CASSLIQGAFTEAFF. The DNA of the CDR3 is TGTGCCAGCAGCCTAATACAGGGAGCATTCACTGAAGCTTTCTTT.

This clonotype has only a few counts. V gene TRBV20-1 combines with J gene TRBJ1-5; D remains ambiguous. The CDR3 loop spans 14 amino acids. Trimming shortened V by 0 bases and J by 1 base, and 7 bases separated the two germline ends. CDR1 DFQATT and CDR2 SNEGSKA come from the germline V gene (reference sequence). As DNA, the CDR3 is TGCAGTGCTAGAGACTGGGAAAGCAATCAGCCCCAGCATTTT. Protein product: CSARDWESNQPQHF.

This clonotype has more than one count but fewer than ten. The junction and the germline gene differ at one end; a read error may be behind it. The chain has TRBV7-6 and TRBJ2-4; D uncertain. This CDR3 spans 16 amino acids. In germline, CDR1 is SGHVS, CDR2 FNYEAQ. CDR3 residues: CASSLGPGYDKSIQYF. In nucleotides, the CDR3 is TGTGCCAGCAGCTTAGGGCCCGGGTATGACAAAAGCATTCAGTACTTC.

V is TRBV28 and J is TRBJ2-5, with D maybe TRBD2 (6 bases). Germline V gene sequence: CDR1 MDHEN, CDR2 SYDVKM. The CDR3 loop spans 15 amino acids. V lost 3 bases, J lost 5 bases, and 16 bases lay in between. In nucleotides, the CDR3 is TGTGCCAGCAGTTTTGGCAGGGAGGTGAGGGAGACCCAGTACTTC. Protein: CASSFGREVRETQYF.